These 22 T cell receptor beta chains came from one sample sequenced in a study of blood T cell repertoires in COVID-19. Clones were sequenced by immunoSEQ multiplex PCR, and TCRdb holds only the in-frame ones, with some missing. This sample has about 74,000 clones, with almost 90% found just once. The sample consisted of peripheral blood. These receptors were obtained from a woman aged 80 or over with active or convalescent COVID-19.

The chain recombines TRBV7-2 with TRBJ2-7; 10 bases align to TRBD2. V dropped 5 bases and J dropped 1; count of bases not matched to a gene: 8. CDR3 size: 16 residues. From germline, CDR1 is SGHTA and CDR2 FQGNSA. The CDR3 region is CASSQLGLAASYEQYF. CDR3 in DNA: TGTGCCAGCAGCCAACTAGGACTAGCGGCATCCTACGAGCAGTACTTC.

This chain uses TRBV4-1 with TRBJ2-3; D uncertain. The CDR3 runs 14 residues. V lost 5 bases to trimming and J lost 7 bases, with 16 bases between them. Germline values: CDR1 MGHRA, CDR2 YSYEKL. The CDR3, as DNA: TGCGCCAGCAGCTTGGAGACGGCGAAACATACGCAGTATTTT. This translates into CASSLETAKHTQYF.

The chain is built from TRBV9 and TRBJ1-4; D unresolved. The CDR3 length is 14 residues. Germline assignment: CDR1 SGDLS and CDR2 YYNGEE. The V gene lost 4 bases and the J gene lost 0 bases, with 7 bases spanning the gap. The DNA for the CDR3 is TGTGCCAGCAGCACGACTTCAACTAATGAAAAACTGTTTTTT. Its protein is CASSTTSTNEKLFF.

The chain links TRBV19 to TRBJ2-7; TRBD1 matches at 7 bases. In germline, CDR1 is LNHDA, CDR2 SQIVND (reference sequence). V lost 5 bases, J lost 4 bases, and 14 bases stayed unmatched. The CDR3 consists of 16 residues. The CDR3 nucleotides are TGTGCCAGTAGTTCGCTGAGCCGGGACAGCCCTTACGAGCAGTACTTC. Residues: CASSSLSRDSPYEQYF.

This chain links TRBV10-3 with TRBJ1-1, with TRBD1 identical over 9 bases. With 4 bases clipped from V and 7 bases from J, the junction kept 16 bases outside the gene matches. CDR3 length: 17 residues. Germline values: CDR1 ENHRY, CDR2 SYGVKD. CDR3 coding DNA: TGTGCCATCAGTGCGGGTCGGGGATACAGGGGGCGAGGTGAAGCTTTCTTT. It codes for CAISAGRGYRGRGEAFF.

V usage is TRBV10-3 and J usage is TRBJ2-6; 8 positions match TRBD1. CDR1 and CDR2 from the germline V gene are ENHRY and SYGVKD. J gave up 3 bases and V 10 bases, and 8 bases lay outside the gene matches. The CDR3 is 15 amino acids. The CDR3 is CATGQEGLGANVLTF. CDR3 bases: TGTGCCACGGGACAGGAAGGACTTGGGGCCAACGTCCTGACTTTC.

The rearrangement uses TRBV18 and TRBJ2-1; 7 bases are a match to TRBD2. V shed 3 bases, J shed 6 bases, and the junction held 8 bases outside the gene matches. Germline V gene data show CDR1 as KGHSH and CDR2 as LQKENI. This CDR3 spans 15 amino acids. CDR3 sequence (DNA): TGTGCCAGCTCACCGAGCGGGGATGTAGGCAATGAGCAGTTCTTC. Translated, it gives CASSPSGDVGNEQFF.

V and J are TRBV5-1 and TRBJ1-5; tentative D call: TRBD1 (5 bases). CDR1 is SGHRS, CDR2 YFSETQ, per germline. CDR3 size: 15 residues. Trimming pared 1 base from V and 7 bases from J, leaving 15 bases between. The CDR3 loop reads CASSLLGQGEQPQHF. The CDR3 nucleotides read TGCGCCAGCAGCTTGTTAGGGCAGGGTGAACAGCCCCAGCATTTT.

The CDR3, as DNA: TGTGCCAGCAGCCGGCTGAGGGGAGGAGGGTACAATGAGCAGTTCTTC. Encoded protein: CASSRLRGGGYNEQFF. The V gene is TRBV11-2, the J gene TRBJ2-1; weak D call: TRBD2 (6 bases). V shed 5 bases and J shed 4 bases, with 18 bases lying between them. CDR1 and CDR2 from the germline V gene are SGHAT and FQNNGV. The CDR3 sequence is 16 residues long.

The chain combines TRBV3-1 (or the pseudogene TRBV3-2) with TRBJ2-7, with a weak D call TRBD2 (5 bases). V lost 6 bases to trimming and J lost 3 bases, with 12 bases between them. This CDR3 has 13 residues. Per the germline V gene, CDR1 is LGHDT and CDR2 is YNNKEL (reference sequence). CDR3 bases: TGTGCCAGCAGGGACGAGAGCGGCTACGAGCAGTACTTC. Protein product: CASRDESGYEQYF.

J is TRBJ2-2 and V is TRBV9; unclear D gene. The germline V gene has CDR1 SGDLS and CDR2 YYNGEE. V gave up 4 bases and J gave up 3 bases, with 25 bases separating them. The CDR3 loop spans 19 amino acids. CDR3 protein: CASSRTTYTRSAHTGELFF. DNA for the CDR3: TGTGCCAGCAGCCGAACCACCTACACCAGAAGCGCGCACACCGGGGAGCTGTTTTTT.

The chain links TRBV30 to TRBJ2-3; 9 bases map to TRBD2. Losses at the gene ends were 0 bases for V and 4 bases for J; bases not matched to a gene: 8. The CDR3 runs 16 residues. Germline CDR1 is GTSNPN and CDR2 is SVGIG (reference sequence). The CDR3 spells CAWSVRWGGRADTQYF. The CDR3 coding sequence is TGTGCCTGGAGTGTACGTTGGGGCGGGAGGGCAGATACGCAGTATTTT.

J is TRBJ2-5 and V is TRBV7-2; 14 bases are a match to TRBD2. The CDR3 length is 17 residues. Per germline, CDR1 SGHTA and CDR2 FQGNSA. Losses at the gene ends were 5 bases for V and 1 base for J; bases not matched to a gene: 6. The CDR3 DNA reads as TGTGCCAGCAGCCAAGGACTAGCGGGAGGAGCCCAAGAGACCCAGTACTTC. Translated: CASSQGLAGGAQETQYF.

The chain links TRBV5-1 to TRBJ2-4; 9 nucleotides align to TRBD1. The germline V gene has CDR1 SGHRS and CDR2 YFSETQ. The CDR3 has 14 residues. V trimming: 2 bases; J trimming: 5 bases; junction bases outside the gene matches: 2. This chain's CDR3 is CASSLQGAENIQYF. DNA for the CDR3: TGCGCCAGCAGCTTACAGGGGGCGGAAAACATTCAGTACTTC.

This clone has only one observation. The chain combines TRBV11-3 with TRBJ2-1; TRBD2 agrees at 12 bases. The germline V gene encodes CDR1 SGHNT and CDR2 YENEEA. The CDR3 has 17 amino acids. J was trimmed by 3 bases and V by 1 base; bases with no gene match: 4. The chain's CDR3 is CASSLGRTSGNYNEQFF. The CDR3 DNA reads TGTGCCAGCAGCTTAGGGAGGACTAGCGGGAACTACAATGAGCAGTTCTTC.

This chain connects TRBV5-1 to TRBJ2-5; 9 nucleotides align to TRBD1. The CDR3 covers 15 residues. J lost 7 bases, V lost 1 base, and 8 bases had no gene match. Germline V gene sequence: CDR1 SGHRS, CDR2 YFSETQ. The CDR3, as DNA: TGCGCCAGCAGCTTGACACAGGGGGCGCGCGGGACCCAGTACTTC. Translated, it gives CASSLTQGARGTQYF.

This chain uses TRBV18 with TRBJ1-2, with TRBD1 matching 9 bases. Germline CDR1 reads KGHSH; CDR2 reads LQKENI. There are 17 residues in the CDR3. The trim removed 2 bases at V and 4 bases at J, leaving 11 bases unmatched. The CDR3 DNA reads TGTGCCAGCTCACCAATCGGACAGGGGACGAGGATCTATGGCTACACCTTC. Protein product: CASSPIGQGTRIYGYTF.

This clone was detected a few times. V and J are TRBV5-1 and TRBJ2-1; 15 nucleotides agree with TRBD2. CDR3 length: 19 residues. Germline CDR1 is SGHRS and CDR2 is YFSETQ. V was pared by 0 bases and J by 3 bases, with 7 bases of the junction left unmatched. CDR3 nucleotide sequence: TGCGCCAGCAGCTTGGTAGGACTAGCGGGAGGGGGCGTCTACAATGAGCAGTTCTTC. This translates into CASSLVGLAGGGVYNEQFF.

V gene TRBV20-1 combines with J gene TRBJ2-3, with TRBD2 matching over 8 bases. V lost 3 bases, J lost 0 bases, and 2 bases stayed unmatched. CDR1 is DFQATT, CDR2 SNEGSKA, per germline (reference sequence). The CDR3 has 14 residues. The DNA of the CDR3 is TGCAGTGCTAGTGCTAGCGGGAGCACAGATACGCAGTATTTT. As protein: CSASASGSTDTQYF.

This chain connects TRBV5-4 to TRBJ2-1, with D possibly matching TRBD2 (5 bases). The CDR3 runs to 13 residues. Germline V lookup: CDR1 SGHNT, CDR2 YYREEE (reference sequence). Between the trimmed V and J ends, which lost 4 bases and 6 bases, there was a span of 11 bases. The CDR3 sequence: CASSITSGNEQFF. The CDR3 region has the DNA TGTGCCAGCAGCATCACTAGTGGCAATGAGCAGTTCTTC.

The rearrangement joins TRBV3-1 (or the pseudogene TRBV3-2) to TRBJ1-1; 8 nucleotides agree with TRBD1. V shed 4 bases, J shed 4 bases, and the junction held 8 bases outside the gene matches. CDR3 length: 15 residues. From germline, CDR1 is LGHDT and CDR2 YNNKEL (reference sequence). The CDR3 loop is CASSLSTGVGTEAFF. CDR3 DNA sequence: TGTGCCAGCAGCCTATCGACAGGGGTGGGCACTGAAGCTTTCTTT.

CDR3 protein: CASSSNRGETQYF. CDR3 nucleotide sequence: TGTGCCAGCAGTTCTAACAGGGGAGAGACCCAGTACTTC. The genes are TRBV12-3 or TRBV12-4 and TRBJ2-5; 7 bases agree with TRBD1. The ends lost 4 bases at V and 4 bases at J; junction bases unmatched: 3. The CDR3 runs to 13 residues.